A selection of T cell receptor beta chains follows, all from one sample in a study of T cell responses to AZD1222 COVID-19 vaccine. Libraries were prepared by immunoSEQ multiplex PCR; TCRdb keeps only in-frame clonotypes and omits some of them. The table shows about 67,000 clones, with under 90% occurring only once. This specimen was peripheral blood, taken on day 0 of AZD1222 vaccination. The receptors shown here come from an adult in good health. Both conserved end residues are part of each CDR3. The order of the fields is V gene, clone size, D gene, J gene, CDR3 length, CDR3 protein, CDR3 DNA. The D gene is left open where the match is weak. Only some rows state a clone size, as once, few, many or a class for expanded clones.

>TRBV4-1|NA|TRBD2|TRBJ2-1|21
CASSLMMTSVGVGKTYNEQFF
TGCGCCAGCAGCCTTATGATGACTAGCGTAGGGGTGGGGAAGACCTACAATGAGCAGTTCTTC
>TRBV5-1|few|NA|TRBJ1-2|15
CASSLGAGVDYGYTF
TGCGCCAGCAGCTTGGGAGCAGGGGTGGACTATGGCTACACCTTC
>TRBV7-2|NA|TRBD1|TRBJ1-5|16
CASSSRQGPTNQPQHF
TGTGCCAGCAGCTCCAGACAGGGGCCAACCAATCAGCCCCAGCATTTT
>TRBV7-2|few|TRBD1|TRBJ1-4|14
CASSLTMGQPALFF
TGTGCCAGCAGCTTAACTATGGGACAGCCGGCACTGTTTTTT
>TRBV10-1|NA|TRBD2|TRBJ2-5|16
CASSEFGTSGEETQYF
TGCGCCAGCAGTGAATTTGGGACTAGCGGGGAAGAGACCCAGTACTTC
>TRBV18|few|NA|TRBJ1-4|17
CASSPWAGKTTNEKLFF
TGTGCCAGCTCACCCTGGGCAGGGAAGACAACTAATGAAAAACTGTTTTTT
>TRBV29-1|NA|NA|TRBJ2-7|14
CSVEDWGTLGEQYF
TGCAGCGTTGAAGATTGGGGCACCCTGGGGGAGCAGTACTTC
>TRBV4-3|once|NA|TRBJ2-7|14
CASSHAGLVNEQYF
TGCGCCAGCAGCCATGCCGGGCTAGTCAACGAGCAGTACTTC
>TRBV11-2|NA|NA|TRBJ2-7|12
CASSLGEYEQYF
TGTGCCAGCAGCTTGGGGGAGTACGAGCAGTACTTC
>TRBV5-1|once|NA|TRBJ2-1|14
CASSYGNSYNEQFF
TGCGCCAGCAGCTATGGGAATTCCTACAATGAGCAGTTCTTC
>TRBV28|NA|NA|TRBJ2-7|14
CASSRDDKVYEQYF
TGTGCCAGCAGTCGGGACGACAAAGTCTACGAGCAGTACTTC
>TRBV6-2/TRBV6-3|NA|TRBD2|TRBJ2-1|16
CASSRGLAGGDNEQFF
TGTGCCAGCAGCCGCGGACTAGCGGGAGGGGACAATGAGCAGTTCTTC
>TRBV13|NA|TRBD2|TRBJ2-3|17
CASSSGLAGDGTDTQYF
TGTGCCAGCAGCTCGGGACTAGCGGGAGATGGTACAGATACGCAGTATTTT
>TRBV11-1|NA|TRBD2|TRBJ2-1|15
CASRPPGLAGTEQFF
TGTGCCAGCCGCCCCCCGGGACTAGCAGGAACTGAGCAGTTCTTC
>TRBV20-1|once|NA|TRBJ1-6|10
CSAPPSPLHF
TGCAGTGCCCCACCCTCACCCCTCCACTTT
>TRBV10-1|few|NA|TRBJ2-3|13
CASRPGGTDTQYF
TGCGCCAGCAGGCCTGGGGGAACAGATACGCAGTATTTT
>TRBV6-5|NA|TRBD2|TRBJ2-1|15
CASSLRESRHNEQFF
TGTGCCAGCAGTTTGCGGGAGTCGAGACACAATGAGCAGTTCTTC
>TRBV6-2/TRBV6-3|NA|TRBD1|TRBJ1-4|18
CASRPQGAGSWRPEKLFF
TGTGCCAGCAGACCTCAGGGGGCCGGTAGCTGGCGTCCGGAAAAACTGTTTTTT
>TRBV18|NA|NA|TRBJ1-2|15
CASSPPPGRIYGYTF
TGTGCCAGCTCACCTCCGCCTGGAAGGATCTATGGCTACACCTTC
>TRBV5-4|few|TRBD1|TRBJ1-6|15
CASSFLDRDNSPLHF
TGTGCCAGCAGCTTTCTCGACAGGGATAATTCACCCCTCCACTTT
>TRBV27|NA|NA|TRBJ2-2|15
CASSLSPGTTGELFF
TGTGCCAGCAGTTTATCTCCGGGGACCACCGGGGAGCTGTTTTTT
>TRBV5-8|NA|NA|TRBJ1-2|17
CASTGTGTSNKVYGYTF
TGTGCCAGCACGGGAACGGGCACTTCGAACAAGGTCTATGGCTACACCTTC
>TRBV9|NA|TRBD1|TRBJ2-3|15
CASSATGLVTDTQYF
TGTGCCAGCAGCGCGACAGGGTTGGTGACAGATACGCAGTATTTT
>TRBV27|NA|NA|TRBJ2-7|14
CASSLSPDSYEQYF
TGTGCCAGCAGTTTATCACCGGATTCCTACGAGCAGTACTTC